This TCR beta chain is drawn from a study of CD4+ T cells in melanoma. A remark on this clone: Its antigen is not known.

Method: immunoSEQ multiplex PCR; TCRdb's copy keeps in-frame clones and lacks some. The sample yields around 50,000 clones, about 88% seen once. Study observations and caveats: Neoantigen-specific CD4+ T cells in melanoma reportedly had diverse differentiation states. A reported correlation linked neoantigen-specific CD4+ T cells to CD8+, macrophage and B cell function.

Looked up from germline, CDR1 is MGHRA and CDR2 is YSYEKL. The V end was cut by 2 bases, the J end by 5 bases, with 16 bases between. CDR3 length equals 15 residues. Input material: peripheral blood. This chain links TRBV4-1 with TRBJ2-7; TRBD1 or TRBD2 may be the D gene (5 bases each). The sequence was obtained from a human donor with melanoma. Here the CDR3 DNA reads TGCGCCAGCAGCCAAACAACTGCGTGGGGGAACGAGCAGTACTTC. This translates into CASSQTTAWGNEQYF.